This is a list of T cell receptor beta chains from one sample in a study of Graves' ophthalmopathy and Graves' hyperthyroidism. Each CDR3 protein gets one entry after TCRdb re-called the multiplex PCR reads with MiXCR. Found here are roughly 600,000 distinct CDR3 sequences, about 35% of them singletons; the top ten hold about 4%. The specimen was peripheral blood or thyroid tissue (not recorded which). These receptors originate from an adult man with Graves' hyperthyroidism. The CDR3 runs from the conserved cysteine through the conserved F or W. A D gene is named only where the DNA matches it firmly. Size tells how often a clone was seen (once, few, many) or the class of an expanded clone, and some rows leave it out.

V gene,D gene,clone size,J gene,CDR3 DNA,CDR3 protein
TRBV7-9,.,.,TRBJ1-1,TGTGCCAGCAGCTTACAGGGGAGTGAGACTGAAGCTTTCTTT,CASSLQGSETEAFF
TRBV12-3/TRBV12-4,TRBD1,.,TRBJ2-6,TGTGCCAGCAGTGCCGGGACAGGGGCCTACGTCCTGACTTTC,CASSAGTGAYVLTF
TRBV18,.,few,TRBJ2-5,TGTGCCAGCTCACCACCGGTTCAAGAGACCCAGTACTTC,CASSPPVQETQYF
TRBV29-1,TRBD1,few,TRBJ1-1,TGCAGCGCCGTTGGGGGGGCCCTAAACAGGGGAGGAAGGACTGAAGCTTTCTTT,CSAVGGALNRGGRTEAFF
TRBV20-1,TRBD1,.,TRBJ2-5,TGCAGTGCTAGAGATGTACTGGGACAGGGAGGAGAGACCCAGTACTTC,CSARDVLGQGGETQYF
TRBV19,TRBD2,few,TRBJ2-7,TGTGCCAGTTTTTTTAAGCCCGGCGGGAGTGGGGCCTACGAGCAGTACTTC,CASFFKPGGSGAYEQYF
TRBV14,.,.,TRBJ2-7,TGTGCCAGCAGCCAAGGGAAACTGGTTGCCCACGAGCAGTACTTC,CASSQGKLVAHEQYF
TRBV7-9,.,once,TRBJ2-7,TGTGCCAGCAGCTTAGTAACAGGATTTCCCGAGCAGTACTTC,CASSLVTGFPEQYF
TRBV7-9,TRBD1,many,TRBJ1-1,TGTGCCAGCAAACAGGGGAGTGGCACTGAAGCTTTCTTT,CASKQGSGTEAFF
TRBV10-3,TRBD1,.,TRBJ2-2,TGTGCCATCCAAGGGACAGGGGGGCGAAAGAACACCGGGGAGCTGTTTTTT,CAIQGTGGRKNTGELFF
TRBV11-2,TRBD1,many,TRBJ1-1,TGTGCCAGCAGCCCTAGACCGACAGGGGCGAGTGAAGCTTTCTTT,CASSPRPTGASEAFF
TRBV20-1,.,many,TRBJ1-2,TGCAGTGCTAGGCGTCCCGAGGCTAATGGCTACACCTTC,CSARRPEANGYTF
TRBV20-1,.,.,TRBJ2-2,TGCAGTGCGGGGGGGGCTACGAACACCGGGGAGCTGTTTTTT,CSAGGATNTGELFF
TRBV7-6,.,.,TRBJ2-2,TGTGCCAGCAGCTTAGGCGCGGGGTCCGGGGAGCTGCTTTTT,CASSLGAGSGELLF
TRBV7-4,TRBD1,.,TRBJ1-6,TGTGCCAGCAGCGTAGGATTGTCCGGGACAGGGAATTCACCCCTCCACTTT,CASSVGLSGTGNSPLHF
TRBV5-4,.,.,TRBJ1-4,TGTGCCAGCAGCTTGGGGGGCGGAGGAACTAATGAAAAACTGGTTTTC,CASSLGGGGTNEKLVF
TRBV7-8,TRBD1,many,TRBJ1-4,TGTGCCAGCAGCGTCGGGACAGGGAGTGAAAAACTGTTTTTT,CASSVGTGSEKLFF
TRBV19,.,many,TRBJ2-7,TGTGCCAGTAGTATGGGCGGCTCTGCTTACGAGCAGTACTTC,CASSMGGSAYEQYF
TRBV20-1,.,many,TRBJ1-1,TGCAGTCGGCAGGCCGCCCTAGGCACTGAAGCTTTCTTT,CSRQAALGTEAFF
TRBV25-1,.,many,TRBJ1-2,TGTGCCAGCAGTGTCAGGTCAGCTAACTATGGCTACACCTTC,CASSVRSANYGYTF
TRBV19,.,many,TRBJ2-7,TGTGCCAGTAGTATTGGGGCGGGGGCCGACGAGCAGTACTTC,CASSIGAGADEQYF
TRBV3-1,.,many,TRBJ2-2,TGTGCCAGCAGCCAAGGACAGTTCACCGGGGAGCTGTTTTTT,CASSQGQFTGELFF
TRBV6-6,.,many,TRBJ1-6,TGTGCCAGCAGTTACGGGCCTTCTCTGCCACCCCTCCACTTT,CASSYGPSLPPLHF
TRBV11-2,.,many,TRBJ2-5,TGTGCCAGCAGCGACGACGGAGCGACGGCCCAGTACTTC,CASSDDGATAQYF
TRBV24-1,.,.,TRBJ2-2,TGTGCCACCAGTGCTTGGGGGGCGGCGAACACCGGGGAGCTGTTTTTT,CATSAWGAANTGELFF
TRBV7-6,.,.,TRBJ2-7,TGTGCCAGCAGCTTAGTCGGCACCACCGAGCAGTACTTC,CASSLVGTTEQYF
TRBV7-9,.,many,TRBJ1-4,TGTGCCAGCAGCCTAAAAGGACCTAATGAAAAACTGTTTTTT,CASSLKGPNEKLFF
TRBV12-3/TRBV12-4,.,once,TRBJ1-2,TGTGCCAGCAGTTTGGGGGAATGGTATGGCTACACCTTC,CASSLGEWYGYTF
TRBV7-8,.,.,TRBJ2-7,TGTGCCAGCAGCCAAGATTCGGGGTATCCCTACGAGCAGTACTTC,CASSQDSGYPYEQYF
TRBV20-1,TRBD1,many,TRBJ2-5,TGCAGTGCTAGAAGACAGGGAAGAGTCCGTAGGGAGACCCAGTACTTC,CSARRQGRVRRETQYF
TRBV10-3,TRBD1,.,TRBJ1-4,TGTGCCAGCAGTACGGGACAGGGGGCGCCTAATGAAAAACTGTTTTTT,CASSTGQGAPNEKLFF
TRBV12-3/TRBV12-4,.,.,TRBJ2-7,TGTGCCAGCAGCGCCCGACACGGGAACTCCTACGAGCAGTACTTC,CASSARHGNSYEQYF
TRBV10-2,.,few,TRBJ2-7,TGCGCCAGCAGTGAAGGGGCGGGACTCTCCTACGAGCAGTACTTC,CASSEGAGLSYEQYF
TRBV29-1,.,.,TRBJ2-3,TGCAGCGTTGCGTGGGCAGCAAGATACACAGATACGCAGTATTTT,CSVAWAARYTDTQYF
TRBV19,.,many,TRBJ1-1,TGTGCCAGTAGTATGGTCCCGCGGTTTAGCCCGAACACTGAAGCTTTCTTT,CASSMVPRFSPNTEAFF
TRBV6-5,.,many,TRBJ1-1,TGTGCCAGCAGTTCACCCCTGCCCGGCGCTGAAGCTTTCTTT,CASSSPLPGAEAFF
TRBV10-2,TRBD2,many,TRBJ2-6,TGCGCCAGCAGCGGGACTAGCTTTCGATCTGGGGCCAACGTCCTGACTTTC,CASSGTSFRSGANVLTF
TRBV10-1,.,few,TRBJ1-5,TGCGCCAGCAGTGAGTCGGGGTTTGGGGTGCGTCAGCCCCAGCATTTT,CASSESGFGVRQPQHF
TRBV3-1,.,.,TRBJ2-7,TGTGCCAGCAGCCAAACCGCGTACTACGAGCAGTACTTC,CASSQTAYYEQYF
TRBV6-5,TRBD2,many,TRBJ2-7,TGTGCCAGCAGGGGGACTAGCGGGAGCGACGAGCAGTACTTC,CASRGTSGSDEQYF
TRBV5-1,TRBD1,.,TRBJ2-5,TGCGCCAGCAGCGGCCAGTCTGACAGGGGCCAAAAGACCCAGTACTTC,CASSGQSDRGQKTQYF
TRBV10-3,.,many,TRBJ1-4,TGTGCCAGCAGGGCTGCGAGAACTAATGAAAAACTGTTTTTT,CASRAARTNEKLFF
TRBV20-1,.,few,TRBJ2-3,TGCAGTGCTCAGCTGACTGGAGATACGCAGTATTTT,CSAQLTGDTQYF
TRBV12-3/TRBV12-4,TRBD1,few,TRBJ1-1,TGTGCCAGCAGCAATATGGGGATTAGGACAGGGCCGTCGGTGAACACTGAAGCTTTCTTT,CASSNMGIRTGPSVNTEAFF
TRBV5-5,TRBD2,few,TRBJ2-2,TGTGCCAGCAGCTTCCGGACTAGCGCGGACGGGGAGCTGTTTTTT,CASSFRTSADGELFF
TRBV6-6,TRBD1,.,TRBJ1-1,TGTGCCAGCAGCCAGACAGGGAGGCGGAACACTGAGGCTTTCTTT,CASSQTGRRNTEAFF
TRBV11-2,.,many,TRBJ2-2,TGTGCCAGCAGCTTACGACGCAGGGGCCGCGGGGAGCTGTTTTTT,CASSLRRRGRGELFF
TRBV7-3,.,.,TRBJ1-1,TGTGCCAGCAGCCAAGATGAGGTGGAAGCTTTCTTT,CASSQDEVEAFF
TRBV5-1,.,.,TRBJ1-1,TGCGCCAGCAGCGCCCCACTAGCGGGAAACACAGAAGCTTTCTTT,CASSAPLAGNTEAFF
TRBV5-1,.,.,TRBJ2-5,TGCGCCAGCAGCTTGGGACAGGTCGGGGAGACCCAGTACTTC,CASSLGQVGETQYF
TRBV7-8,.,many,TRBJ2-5,TGTGCCAGCAGCTTATCCCCTCAAGAGACCCAGTACTTC,CASSLSPQETQYF
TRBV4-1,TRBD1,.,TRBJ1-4,TGCGCCAGCAGCCAAACGGTCTTACAGGGGCTGGAAAAACTGTTTTTT,CASSQTVLQGLEKLFF
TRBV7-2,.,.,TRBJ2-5,TGTGCCAGCAGCGACAGGACTAGACAAGAGACCCAGTACTTC,CASSDRTRQETQYF
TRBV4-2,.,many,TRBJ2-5,TGTGCCAGCAGCCCCCAGGGGACGGGGGAGACCCAGTACTTC,CASSPQGTGETQYF
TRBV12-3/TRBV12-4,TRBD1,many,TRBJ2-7,TGTGCCAGCAGTTCAGGGACAGCTTACTACGAGCAGTACTTC,CASSSGTAYYEQYF